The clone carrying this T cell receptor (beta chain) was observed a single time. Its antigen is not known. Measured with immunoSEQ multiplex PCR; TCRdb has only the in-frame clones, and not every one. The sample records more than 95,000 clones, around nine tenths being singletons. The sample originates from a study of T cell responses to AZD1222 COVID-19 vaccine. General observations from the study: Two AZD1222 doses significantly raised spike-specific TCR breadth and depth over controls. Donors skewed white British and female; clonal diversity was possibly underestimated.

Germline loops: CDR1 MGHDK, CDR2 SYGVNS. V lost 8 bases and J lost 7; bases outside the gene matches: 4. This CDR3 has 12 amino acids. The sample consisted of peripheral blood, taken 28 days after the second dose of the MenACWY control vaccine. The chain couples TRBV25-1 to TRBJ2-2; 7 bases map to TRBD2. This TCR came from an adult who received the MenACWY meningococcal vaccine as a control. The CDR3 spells CASPGEGGELFF. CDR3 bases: TGTGCCAGCCCCGGGGAGGGCGGGGAGCTGTTTTTT.